These T cell receptor beta chains were read from a single sample in a study of breast tumors, draining lymph nodes, adjacent tissues. MiXCR, applied by TCRdb to the multiplex PCR reads, yields one record per CDR3 protein. Counted here are about 120,000 distinct CDR3 sequences, 15% to 20% occurring once; the ten biggest clones make up less than 4%. The sequenced material came from axillary lymph node tissue. Receptors originate from a female donor with breast cancer. Some clones in this sample may be carry-over from other donors' samples. The CDR3 runs from the conserved cysteine through the conserved F or W. Each record gives: clone size, V gene, J gene, CDR3 protein. Clone size appears in some rows only: once, few, many, or a class for an expanded clone.

clone_size: many; v_call: TRBV19; j_call: TRBJ2-2; cdr3_aa: CASSSPQGRTGELFF
clone_size: many; v_call: TRBV7-7; j_call: TRBJ2-5; cdr3_aa: CASSLDSGGETQYF
clone_size: many; v_call: TRBV2; j_call: TRBJ2-3; cdr3_aa: CASSDRRTSGGTDTQYF
clone_size: many; v_call: TRBV11-1; j_call: TRBJ2-5; cdr3_aa: CASIRHRKETQYF
clone_size: few; v_call: TRBV3-1; j_call: TRBJ1-5; cdr3_aa: CASSQGPGRGHGQPQHF
clone_size: many; v_call: TRBV5-8; j_call: TRBJ1-3; cdr3_aa: CASSLGGDTIYF
clone_size: many; v_call: TRBV6-5; j_call: TRBJ1-4; cdr3_aa: CASSYSIEASTNEKLFF
clone_size: many; v_call: TRBV5-1; j_call: TRBJ2-1; cdr3_aa: CASSLSAGGHEQFF
clone_size: many; v_call: TRBV20-1; j_call: TRBJ2-3; cdr3_aa: CSASGTRGTDTQYF
clone_size: many; v_call: TRBV7-9; j_call: TRBJ1-3; cdr3_aa: CASSLGGGFHSGNTIYF
clone_size: many; v_call: TRBV7-6; j_call: TRBJ2-2; cdr3_aa: CASSSGTGIAGELFF
clone_size: many; v_call: TRBV5-1; j_call: TRBJ2-7; cdr3_aa: CASSLVGWRSYEQYF
clone_size: many; v_call: TRBV12-3/TRBV12-4; j_call: TRBJ2-1; cdr3_aa: CASIPSASNEQFF
clone_size: many; v_call: TRBV4-2; j_call: TRBJ2-2; cdr3_aa: CASSQEAGGGRTGELFF
clone_size: many; v_call: TRBV7-2; j_call: TRBJ1-5; cdr3_aa: CASSLAYGLQPQHF
clone_size: many; v_call: TRBV7-3; j_call: TRBJ2-2; cdr3_aa: CASSSLGGGTGELFF
clone_size: many; v_call: TRBV18; j_call: TRBJ2-5; cdr3_aa: CASSPIRAQETQYF
clone_size: NA; v_call: TRBV4-1; j_call: TRBJ1-4; cdr3_aa: CASRGGLQRGNEKLFF
clone_size: once; v_call: TRBV19; j_call: TRBJ1-4; cdr3_aa: CASSSTATNEKLFF
clone_size: NA; v_call: TRBV25-1; j_call: TRBJ1-2; cdr3_aa: CASRGGRLDYPGGYTF
clone_size: few; v_call: TRBV6-2/TRBV6-3; j_call: TRBJ2-1; cdr3_aa: CASSRQGAKYNEQFF
clone_size: NA; v_call: TRBV7-9; j_call: TRBJ1-6; cdr3_aa: CASSSTGSEYNSPLHF
clone_size: many; v_call: TRBV6-1; j_call: TRBJ2-7; cdr3_aa: CASRNDRGSTYEQYF
clone_size: many; v_call: TRBV19; j_call: TRBJ1-6; cdr3_aa: CASSILGQSYGGSPLHF
clone_size: many; v_call: TRBV29-1; j_call: TRBJ2-2; cdr3_aa: CSVGQGPGELFF
clone_size: NA; v_call: TRBV19; j_call: TRBJ2-1; cdr3_aa: CTSKDSGLAAGEQFF
clone_size: many; v_call: TRBV4-1; j_call: TRBJ2-7; cdr3_aa: CASSQEYGEQYF
clone_size: NA; v_call: TRBV18; j_call: TRBJ2-3; cdr3_aa: CASSPSRQTTDTQYF
clone_size: many; v_call: TRBV20-1; j_call: TRBJ2-1; cdr3_aa: CSASRVDYNEQFF
clone_size: many; v_call: TRBV27; j_call: TRBJ2-7; cdr3_aa: CASSFQEGEQYF
clone_size: many; v_call: TRBV24-1; j_call: TRBJ2-1; cdr3_aa: CATSDRIPRGSYNEQFF
clone_size: many; v_call: TRBV2; j_call: TRBJ2-2; cdr3_aa: CASRFQVNTGELFF
clone_size: NA; v_call: TRBV5-1; j_call: TRBJ2-7; cdr3_aa: CASSLSGTGGDEQCF
clone_size: many; v_call: TRBV6-5; j_call: TRBJ2-1; cdr3_aa: CASSYSTGYEQFF
clone_size: many; v_call: TRBV5-1; j_call: TRBJ2-7; cdr3_aa: CASSLMAGGSSYEQYF
clone_size: many; v_call: TRBV6-1; j_call: TRBJ2-1; cdr3_aa: CASSEAQRKDEQFF
clone_size: many; v_call: TRBV7-2; j_call: TRBJ2-7; cdr3_aa: CASSSTGGGEQYF
clone_size: many; v_call: TRBV19; j_call: TRBJ1-5; cdr3_aa: CASSWTGHLFISNQPQHF
clone_size: NA; v_call: TRBV12-5; j_call: TRBJ2-3; cdr3_aa: CASGDEYTDTQSF
clone_size: many; v_call: TRBV5-1; j_call: TRBJ2-7; cdr3_aa: CASTNTPGQGYEQYF
clone_size: NA; v_call: TRBV29-1; j_call: TRBJ1-4; cdr3_aa: CSVDGGDGEKLFF
clone_size: many; v_call: TRBV5-1; j_call: TRBJ2-5; cdr3_aa: CASSLGWGGRETQYF
clone_size: NA; v_call: TRBV19; j_call: TRBJ2-2; cdr3_aa: CASSIRGGTVNTGELFF
clone_size: NA; v_call: TRBV5-4; j_call: TRBJ1-2; cdr3_aa: CASSFTGAYGYTF
clone_size: many; v_call: TRBV19; j_call: TRBJ1-6; cdr3_aa: CASSLQNRDYNSPLHF
clone_size: many; v_call: TRBV18; j_call: TRBJ2-1; cdr3_aa: CASSPPLAYEQFF
clone_size: few; v_call: TRBV15; j_call: TRBJ2-4; cdr3_aa: CATSRDSGTSAINIQYF
clone_size: NA; v_call: TRBV5-6; j_call: TRBJ2-3; cdr3_aa: CASSFGGAEDAQYF
clone_size: NA; v_call: TRBV28; j_call: TRBJ1-1; cdr3_aa: CASSLTEAFF
clone_size: few; v_call: TRBV28; j_call: TRBJ2-7; cdr3_aa: CASSNTGPYEQYF
clone_size: NA; v_call: TRBV14; j_call: TRBJ2-2; cdr3_aa: CASSHSPTGELFF
clone_size: many; v_call: TRBV27; j_call: TRBJ2-7; cdr3_aa: CASSPSRQTTYEQYF
clone_size: many; v_call: TRBV20-1; j_call: TRBJ2-7; cdr3_aa: CSAQTSGTTYEQYF
clone_size: many; v_call: TRBV5-4; j_call: TRBJ2-3; cdr3_aa: CASSSVRRGTDTQYF